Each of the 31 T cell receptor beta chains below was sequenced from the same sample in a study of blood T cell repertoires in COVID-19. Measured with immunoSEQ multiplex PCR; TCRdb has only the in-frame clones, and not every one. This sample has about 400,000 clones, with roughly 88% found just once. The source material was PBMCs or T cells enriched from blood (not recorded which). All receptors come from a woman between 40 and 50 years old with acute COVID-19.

Here the CDR3 reads CASSLRLAGGFSYNEQFF. The CDR3 DNA reads as TGTGCCAGCAGCTTACGACTAGCGGGGGGGTTCTCCTACAATGAGCAGTTCTTC. The rearrangement links TRBV7-6 to TRBJ2-1; 14 positions match TRBD2. The CDR3 sequence is 18 residues long. Germline V gene lookup returns CDR1 SGHVS and CDR2 FNYEAQ. The V gene end was trimmed by 2 bases and the J gene end by 0 bases; junction bases not matched to a gene: 3.

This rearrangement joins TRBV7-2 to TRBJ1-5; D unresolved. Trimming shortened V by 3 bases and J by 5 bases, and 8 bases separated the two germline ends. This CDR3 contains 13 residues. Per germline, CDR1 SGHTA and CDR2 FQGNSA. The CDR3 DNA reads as TGTGCCAGCAGCTTCGACATTTATCAGCCCCAGCATTTT. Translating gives CASSFDIYQPQHF.

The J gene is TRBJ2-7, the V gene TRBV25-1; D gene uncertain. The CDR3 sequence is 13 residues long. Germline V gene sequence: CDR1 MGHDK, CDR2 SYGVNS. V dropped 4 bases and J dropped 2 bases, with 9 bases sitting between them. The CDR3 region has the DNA TGTGCCAGCAGTGGACACAATGCCTACGAGCAGTACTTC. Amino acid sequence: CASSGHNAYEQYF.

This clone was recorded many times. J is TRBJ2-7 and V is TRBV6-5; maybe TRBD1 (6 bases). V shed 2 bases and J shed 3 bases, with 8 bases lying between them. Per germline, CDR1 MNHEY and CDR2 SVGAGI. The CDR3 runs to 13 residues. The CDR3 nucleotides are TGTGCCAGCAGTTACATCAGGGGCTACGAGCAGTACTTC. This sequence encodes CASSYIRGYEQYF.

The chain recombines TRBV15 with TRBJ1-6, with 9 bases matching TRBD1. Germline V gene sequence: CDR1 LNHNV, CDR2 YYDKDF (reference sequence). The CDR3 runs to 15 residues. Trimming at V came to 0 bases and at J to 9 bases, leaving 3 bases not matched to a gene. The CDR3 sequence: CATSRDRDRVSPLHF. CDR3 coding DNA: TGTGCCACCAGCAGAGACCGGGACAGGGTTTCACCCCTCCACTTT.

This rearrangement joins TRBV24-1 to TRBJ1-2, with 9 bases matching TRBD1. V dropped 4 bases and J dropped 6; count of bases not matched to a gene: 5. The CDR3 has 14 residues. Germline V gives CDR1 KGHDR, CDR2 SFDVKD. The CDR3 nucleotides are TGTGCCACCAGTGACGGGACAGGGCGTAATGGCTACACCTTC. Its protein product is CATSDGTGRNGYTF.

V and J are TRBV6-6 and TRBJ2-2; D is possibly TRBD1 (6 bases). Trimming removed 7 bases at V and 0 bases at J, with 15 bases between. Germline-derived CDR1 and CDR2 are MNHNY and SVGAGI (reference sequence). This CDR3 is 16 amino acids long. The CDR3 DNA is TGTGCCAGCATCCCCCGCAGGGGCGCGAACACCGGGGAGCTGTTTTTT. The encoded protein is CASIPRRGANTGELFF.

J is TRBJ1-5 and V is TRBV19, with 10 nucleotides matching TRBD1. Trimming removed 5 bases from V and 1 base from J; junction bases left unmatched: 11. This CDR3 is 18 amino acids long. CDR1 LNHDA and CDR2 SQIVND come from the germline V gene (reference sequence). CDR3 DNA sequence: TGTGCCAGTAGTCCCGCCGGGACAGGGGTCAGAAGCAATCAGCCCCAGCATTTT. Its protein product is CASSPAGTGVRSNQPQHF.

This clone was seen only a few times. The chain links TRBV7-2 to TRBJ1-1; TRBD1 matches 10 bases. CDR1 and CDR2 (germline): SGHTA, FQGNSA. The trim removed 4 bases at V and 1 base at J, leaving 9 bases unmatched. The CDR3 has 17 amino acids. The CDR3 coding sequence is TGTGCCAGCAGCTGGGCGACAGGGGGCGGGCGGAACACTGAAGCTTTCTTT. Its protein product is CASSWATGGGRNTEAFF. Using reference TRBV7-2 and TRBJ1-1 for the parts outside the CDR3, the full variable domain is GAGVSQSPSNKVTEKGKDVELRCDPISGHTALYWYRQSLGQGLEFLIYFQGNSAPDKSGLPSDRFSAERTGGSVSTLTIQRTQQEDSAVYLCASSWATGGGRNTEAFFGQGTRLTVV.

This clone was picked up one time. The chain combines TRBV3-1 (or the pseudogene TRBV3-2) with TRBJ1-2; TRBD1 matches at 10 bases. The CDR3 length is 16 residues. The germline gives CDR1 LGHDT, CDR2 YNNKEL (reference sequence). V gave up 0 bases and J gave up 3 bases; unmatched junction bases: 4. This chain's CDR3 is CASSQDHGTGDYGYTF. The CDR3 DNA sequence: TGTGCCAGCAGCCAAGATCATGGGACAGGGGACTATGGCTACACCTTC.

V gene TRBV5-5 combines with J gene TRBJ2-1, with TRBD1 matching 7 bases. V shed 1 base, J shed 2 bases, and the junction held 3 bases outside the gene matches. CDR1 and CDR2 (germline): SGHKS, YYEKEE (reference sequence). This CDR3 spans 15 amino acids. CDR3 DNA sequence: TGTGCCAGCAGCTTGAGTACAGGGGCCTACAATGAGCAGTTCTTC. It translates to CASSLSTGAYNEQFF.

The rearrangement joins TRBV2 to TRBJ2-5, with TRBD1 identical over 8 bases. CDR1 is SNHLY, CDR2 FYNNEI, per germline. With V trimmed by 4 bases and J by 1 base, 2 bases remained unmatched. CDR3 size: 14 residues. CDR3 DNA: TGTGCCAGCAGTGGACAGGGGCTCCAAGAGACCCAGTACTTC. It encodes CASSGQGLQETQYF. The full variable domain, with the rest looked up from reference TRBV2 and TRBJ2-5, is EPEVTQTPSHQVTQMGQEVILRCVPISNHLYFYWYRQILGQKVEFLVSFYNNEISEKSEIFDDQFSVERPDGSNFTLKIRSTKLEDSAMYFCASSGQGLQETQYFGPGTRLLVL.

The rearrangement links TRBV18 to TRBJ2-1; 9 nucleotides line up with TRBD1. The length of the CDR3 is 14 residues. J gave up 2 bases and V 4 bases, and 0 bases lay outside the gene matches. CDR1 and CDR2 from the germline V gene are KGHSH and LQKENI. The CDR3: CASSRDRAYNEQFF. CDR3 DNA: TGTGCCAGCTCACGGGACAGGGCCTACAATGAGCAGTTCTTC.

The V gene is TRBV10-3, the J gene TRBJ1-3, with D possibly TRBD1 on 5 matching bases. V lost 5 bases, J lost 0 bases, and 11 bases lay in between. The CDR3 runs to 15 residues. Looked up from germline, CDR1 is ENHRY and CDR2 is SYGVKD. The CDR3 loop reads CAISSEGTSGNTIYF. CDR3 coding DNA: TGTGCCATCAGTTCGGAGGGGACCTCTGGAAACACCATATATTTT.

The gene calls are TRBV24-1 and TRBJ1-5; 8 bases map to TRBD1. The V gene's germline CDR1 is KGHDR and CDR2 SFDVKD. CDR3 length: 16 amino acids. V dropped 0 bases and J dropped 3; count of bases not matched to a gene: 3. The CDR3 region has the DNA TGTGCCACCAGTGATTTGGGGACAGGACACAATCAGCCCCAGCATTTT. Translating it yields CATSDLGTGHNQPQHF.

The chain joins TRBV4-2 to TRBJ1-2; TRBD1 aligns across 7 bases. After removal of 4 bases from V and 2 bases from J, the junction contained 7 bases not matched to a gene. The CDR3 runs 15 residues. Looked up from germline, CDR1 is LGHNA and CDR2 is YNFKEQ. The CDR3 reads CASSRETGINYGYTF. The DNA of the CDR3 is TGTGCCAGCAGCCGGGAGACAGGGATAAACTATGGCTACACCTTC.

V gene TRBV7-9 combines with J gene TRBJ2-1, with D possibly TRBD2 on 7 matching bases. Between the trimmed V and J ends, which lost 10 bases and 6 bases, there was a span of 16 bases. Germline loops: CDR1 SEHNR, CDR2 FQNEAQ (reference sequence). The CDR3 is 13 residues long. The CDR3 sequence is CATIGGPANEQFF. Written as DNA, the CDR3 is TGTGCCACCATCGGGGGGCCCGCCAATGAGCAGTTCTTC.

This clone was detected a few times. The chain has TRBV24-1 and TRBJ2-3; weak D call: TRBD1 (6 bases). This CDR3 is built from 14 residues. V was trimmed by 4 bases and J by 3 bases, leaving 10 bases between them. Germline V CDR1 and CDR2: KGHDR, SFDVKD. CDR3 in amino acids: CATSDTGITDTQYF. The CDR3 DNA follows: TGTGCCACCAGTGACACAGGGATTACAGATACGCAGTATTTT.

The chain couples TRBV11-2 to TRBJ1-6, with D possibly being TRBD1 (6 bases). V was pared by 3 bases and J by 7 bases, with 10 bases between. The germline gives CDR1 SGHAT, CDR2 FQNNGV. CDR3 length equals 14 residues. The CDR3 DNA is TGTGCCAGCAGCTTTTGGGGGCCCAATTCACCCCTCCACTTT. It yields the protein CASSFWGPNSPLHF. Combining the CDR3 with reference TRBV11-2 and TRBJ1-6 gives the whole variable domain EAGVAQSPRYKIIEKRQSVAFWCNPISGHATLYWYQQILGQGPKLLIQFQNNGVVDDSQLPKDRFSAERLKGVDSTLKIQPAKLEDSAVYLCASSFWGPNSPLHFGNGTRLTVT.

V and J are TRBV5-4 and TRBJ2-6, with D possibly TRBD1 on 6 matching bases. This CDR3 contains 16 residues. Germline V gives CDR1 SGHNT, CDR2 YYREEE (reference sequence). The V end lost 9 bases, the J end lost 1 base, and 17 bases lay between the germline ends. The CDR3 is CATSEGGLSGANVLTF. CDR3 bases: TGTGCCACGTCTGAAGGGGGTTTGTCTGGGGCCAACGTCCTGACTTTC.

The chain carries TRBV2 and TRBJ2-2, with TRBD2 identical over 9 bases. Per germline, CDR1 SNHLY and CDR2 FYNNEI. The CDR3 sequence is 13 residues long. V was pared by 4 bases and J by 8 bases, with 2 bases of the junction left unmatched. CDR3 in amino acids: CASSALAGGELFF. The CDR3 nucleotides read TGTGCCAGCAGTGCCCTAGCGGGGGGGGAGCTGTTTTTT.

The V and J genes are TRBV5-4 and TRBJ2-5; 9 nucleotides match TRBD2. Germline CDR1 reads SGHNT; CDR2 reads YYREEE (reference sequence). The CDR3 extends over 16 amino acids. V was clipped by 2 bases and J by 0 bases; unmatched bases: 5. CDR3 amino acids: CASSLDPSGNQETQYF. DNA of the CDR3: TGTGCCAGCAGCTTAGACCCTAGCGGGAACCAAGAGACCCAGTACTTC.

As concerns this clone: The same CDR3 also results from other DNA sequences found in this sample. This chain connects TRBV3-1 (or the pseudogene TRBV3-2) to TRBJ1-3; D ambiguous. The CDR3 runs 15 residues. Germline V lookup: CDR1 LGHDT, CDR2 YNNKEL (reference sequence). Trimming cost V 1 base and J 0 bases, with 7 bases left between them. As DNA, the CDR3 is TGTGCCAGCAGCCAAGGGAGGAGCTCTGGAAACACCATATATTTT. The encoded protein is CASSQGRSSGNTIYF.

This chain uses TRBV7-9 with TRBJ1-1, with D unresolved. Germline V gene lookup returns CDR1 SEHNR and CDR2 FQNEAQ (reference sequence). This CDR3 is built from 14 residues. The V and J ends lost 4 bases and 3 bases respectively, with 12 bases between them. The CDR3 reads CASSSGGEDTEAFF. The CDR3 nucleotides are TGTGCCAGCAGCTCTGGCGGGGAGGACACTGAAGCTTTCTTT.

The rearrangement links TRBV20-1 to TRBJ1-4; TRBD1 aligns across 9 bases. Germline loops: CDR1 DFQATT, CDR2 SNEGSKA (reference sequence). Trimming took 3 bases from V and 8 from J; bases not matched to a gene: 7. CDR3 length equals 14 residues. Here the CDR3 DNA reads TGCAGTGCTAGTTCCGGGACAGGGTGGGAAAAACTGTTTTTT. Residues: CSASSGTGWEKLFF.

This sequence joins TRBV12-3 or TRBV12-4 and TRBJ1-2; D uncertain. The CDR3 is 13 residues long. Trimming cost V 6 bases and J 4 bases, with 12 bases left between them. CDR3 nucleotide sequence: TGTGCCAGCAGGCTTGATGGCCCCTATGGCTACACCTTC. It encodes CASRLDGPYGYTF.

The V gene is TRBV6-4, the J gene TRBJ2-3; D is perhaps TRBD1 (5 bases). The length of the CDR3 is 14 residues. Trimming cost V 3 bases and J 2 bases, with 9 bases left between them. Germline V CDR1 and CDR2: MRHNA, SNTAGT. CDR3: CASSEAGNTDTQYF. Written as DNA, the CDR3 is TGTGCCAGCAGTGAGGCAGGGAACACAGATACGCAGTATTTT.

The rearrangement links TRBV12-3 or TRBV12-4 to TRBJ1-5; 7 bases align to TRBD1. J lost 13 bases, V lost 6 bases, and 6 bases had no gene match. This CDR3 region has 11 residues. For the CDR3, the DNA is TGTGCCAGCAGCCTACAGGGGAAACAGCATTTT. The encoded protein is CASSLQGKQHF.

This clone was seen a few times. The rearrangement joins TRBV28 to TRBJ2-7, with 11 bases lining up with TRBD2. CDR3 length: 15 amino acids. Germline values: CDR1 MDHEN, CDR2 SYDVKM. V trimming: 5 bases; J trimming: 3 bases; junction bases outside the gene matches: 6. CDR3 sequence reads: CASSTRLAGNYEQYF. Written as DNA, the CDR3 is TGTGCCAGCAGTACCCGACTAGCGGGAAACTACGAGCAGTACTTC.

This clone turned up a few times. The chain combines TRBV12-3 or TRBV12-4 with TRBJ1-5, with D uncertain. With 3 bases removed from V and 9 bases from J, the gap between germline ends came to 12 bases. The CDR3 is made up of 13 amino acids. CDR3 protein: CASSFGSLTPQHF. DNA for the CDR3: TGTGCCAGCAGTTTCGGGAGCCTAACGCCCCAGCATTTT.

CDR3 residues: CASSLAGASGGNTIYF. The CDR3 DNA sequence: TGTGCCAGCAGCTTGGCAGGGGCGAGTGGTGGAAACACCATATATTTT. V gene TRBV5-5 combines with J gene TRBJ1-3; weak D call: TRBD1 (6 bases). The germline V and J ends were trimmed by 0 bases and 3 bases, with 13 bases remaining between them. Germline loops: CDR1 SGHKS, CDR2 YYEKEE (reference sequence). The CDR3 sequence is 16 residues long.